The 27 T cell receptor beta chains below all came from one sample that was sequenced in a study of blood T cells in healthy people across ages. For the second PCR, which ran for about 7 to 11 cycles, a sample-barcoded 5' primer and a J-beta primer mix were used. TCRdb re-derived calls from the 5' RACE reads in MiXCR, one entry per CDR3 protein. This sample has hundreds of thousands of distinct CDR3 sequences; around half occur once, and the top ten carry around 23%. Material: blood. The receptors were sampled from a man older than 75 in good health.

The chain employs TRBV5-8 and TRBJ2-7; 7 bases map to TRBD2. CDR3 length: 15 amino acids. J gave up 2 bases and V 0 bases, and 5 bases lay outside the gene matches. CDR1 is SGHTS, CDR2 YDEGEE, per germline. The DNA of the CDR3 is TGTGCCAGCAGCTTGGGCGGGGGAGCCCCCTACGAGCAGTACTTC. Residues: CASSLGGGAPYEQYF.

This clonotype has more than one count but fewer than ten. This chain joins TRBV20-1 and TRBJ1-2, with TRBD1 as a possible D gene (6 bases). With 0 bases removed from V and 7 bases from J, the gap between germline ends came to 21 bases. The CDR3 covers 16 residues. The germline V gene has CDR1 DFQATT and CDR2 SNEGSKA (reference sequence). The CDR3 reads CSARDTGAPGVGGYTF. As DNA, the CDR3 is TGCAGTGCTAGAGATACGGGGGCACCGGGTGTGGGTGGCTACACCTTC.

This clonotype has just a few counts. This chain uses TRBV30 with TRBJ2-5; tentatively, D is TRBD1 (6 bases). CDR1 and CDR2 from the germline V gene are GTSNPN and SVGIG (reference sequence). This CDR3 is built from 12 residues. Trimming took off 5 bases at V and 0 bases at J, with 7 bases between the two ends. The CDR3 DNA is TGTGCCTGGGACAGGAACCAAGAGACCCAGTACTTC. It codes for CAWDRNQETQYF.

There are a few counts of this clonotype. CDR3: CASTQGLAEETQYF. Written as DNA, the CDR3 is TGTGCCAGCACCCAGGGACTAGCGGAAGAGACCCAGTACTTC. This sequence joins TRBV6-4 and TRBJ2-5; 11 nucleotides line up with TRBD2. In germline, CDR1 is MRHNA, CDR2 SNTAGT. CDR3 length: 14 amino acids. V shed 7 bases, J shed 3 bases, and the junction held 4 bases outside the gene matches.

The chain is built from TRBV14 and TRBJ2-1; D remains unclear. The CDR3 has 13 residues. V shed 4 bases and J shed 0 bases, with 4 bases lying between them. Germline assignment: CDR1 SGHDN and CDR2 FVKESK. The CDR3: CASSPNSYNEQFF. CDR3 nucleotides: TGTGCCAGCAGCCCTAACTCCTACAATGAGCAGTTCTTC.

The V and J genes are TRBV7-6 and TRBJ2-2; 9 nucleotides align to TRBD1. J lost 8 bases, V lost 6 bases, and 10 bases had no gene match. There are 15 residues in the CDR3. Germline V gene data show CDR1 as SGHVS and CDR2 as FNYEAQ. The CDR3 protein is CASRDRQGDLGELFF. The CDR3 nucleotides read TGTGCCAGCAGGGACAGACAGGGGGATCTGGGGGAGCTGTTTTTT.

V gene TRBV25-1 combines with J gene TRBJ2-5; D is unclear. The CDR3 runs to 14 residues. Germline V gene sequence: CDR1 MGHDK, CDR2 SYGVNS. The ends were cut back, 5 bases at V and 5 bases at J, with 15 bases in the middle. CDR3 sequence reads: CASSKFSALETQYF. The DNA of the CDR3 is TGTGCCAGCAGTAAGTTCTCGGCCTTGGAGACCCAGTACTTC.

This clonotype was observed at least ten times. J is TRBJ1-6 and V is TRBV6-6; 7 nucleotides agree with TRBD1. This CDR3 has 17 amino acids. The junction had 20 bases not matched to a gene; V was cut back by 7 bases and J by 11 bases. The germline CDR1 and CDR2 sequences are MNHNY and SVGAGI (reference sequence). The CDR3 DNA sequence: TGTGCCAGCAATGCTCTCCCTTCCGGGACAGTAAGGGCACCCCTCCACTTT. Its protein is CASNALPSGTVRAPLHF.

CDR3 bases: TGTGCCAGCAGTGACGCCAGGGGGCTCGGGGAGCTGTTTTTT. Its translation is CASSDARGLGELFF. The genes are TRBV6-6 and TRBJ2-2, with 8 bases identical to TRBD1. The CDR3 totals 14 residues. The germline gives CDR1 MNHNY, CDR2 SVGAGI (reference sequence). The J segment lost 7 bases and the V segment lost 5 bases, leaving 6 bases of the junction unmatched.

J is TRBJ2-5 and V is TRBV20-1; D possibly corresponds to TRBD1 (5 bases). V shed 0 bases and J shed 5 bases, with 13 bases lying between them. Germline V gives CDR1 DFQATT, CDR2 SNEGSKA (reference sequence). The CDR3 is 14 residues long. The CDR3 is CSARDRERRETQYF. The CDR3 DNA reads TGCAGTGCTAGAGACAGGGAACGACGGGAGACCCAGTACTTC.

This chain joins TRBV5-4 and TRBJ1-5; possibly TRBD1 for D (6 bases). From germline, CDR1 is SGHNT and CDR2 YYREEE (reference sequence). Trimming removed 2 bases from V and 0 bases from J, with 15 bases in between. The CDR3 is 17 amino acids. The chain's CDR3 is CASSFLDRFVSNQPQHF. In DNA, the CDR3 is TGTGCCAGCAGCTTCCTGGACAGATTTGTTAGCAATCAGCCCCAGCATTTT. The variable domain in full, with the rest retrieved from reference TRBV5-4 and TRBJ1-5, is ETGVTQSPTHLIKTRGQQVTLRCSSQSGHNTVSWYQQALGQGPQFIFQYYREEENGRGNFPPRFSGLQFPNYSSELNVNALELDDSALYLCASSFLDRFVSNQPQHFGDGTRLSIL.

The chain uses TRBV7-2 and TRBJ2-5, with a tentative D call TRBD1 (5 bases). With the DNA end fitting TRBJ2-7 better, the J assignment may be wrong. The CDR3 runs 13 residues. Germline-derived CDR1 and CDR2 are SGHTA and FQGNSA. The CDR3 loop is CASSLRQGNEQYF. The CDR3 DNA follows: TGTGCCAGCAGCTTAAGGCAGGGAAACGAGCAGTACTTC.

The rearrangement links TRBV20-1 to TRBJ2-7; D possibly corresponds to TRBD2 (6 bases). The V end lost 5 bases, the J end lost 7 bases, and 24 bases lay between the germline ends. This CDR3 comprises 15 residues. Germline lookup yields CDR1 DFQATT and CDR2 SNEGSKA (reference sequence). The CDR3 sequence is CSAPQSWADYNEQYF. Written as DNA, the CDR3 is TGCAGTGCTCCCCAATCCTGGGCGGACTACAATGAGCAGTACTTC.

This clonotype was detected ten times or more. The genes are TRBV5-1 and TRBJ2-7; D is possibly TRBD2 (5 bases). V was clipped by 6 bases and J by 3 bases, with 13 bases between them. Germline-derived CDR1 and CDR2 are SGHRS and YFSETQ. This CDR3 region has 13 residues. The CDR3 loop is CASNEGGYYEQYF. The CDR3 nucleotides are TGCGCCAGCAACGAGGGCGGATACTACGAGCAGTACTTC. Using reference TRBV5-1 and TRBJ2-7 for the parts outside the CDR3, the full variable domain is KAGVTQTPRYLIKTRGQQVTLSCSPISGHRSVSWYQQTPGQGLQFLFEYFSETQRNKGNFPGRFSGRQFSNSRSEMNVSTLELGDSALYLCASNEGGYYEQYFGPGTRLTVT.

The CDR3 region has the DNA TGCGCCAGCAGCTTGGACGATAACTATGGCTACACCTTC. This gives the protein CASSLDDNYGYTF. The chain uses TRBV5-1 and TRBJ1-2; D call uncertain. Germline-derived CDR1 and CDR2 are SGHRS and YFSETQ. V was shortened by 0 bases and J by 1 base, with 4 bases between the two germline ends. The CDR3 consists of 13 residues.

The J gene is TRBJ2-5, the V gene TRBV12-3 or TRBV12-4; 8 bases are a match to TRBD1. The CDR3 extends over 14 amino acids. V shed 4 bases and J 5 bases; nucleotides not matched to a gene: 6. The CDR3 DNA sequence: TGTGCCAGCAGTTCAACGAACAGGGGGGAGACCCAGTACTTC. Translated: CASSSTNRGETQYF.

The chain has TRBV5-1 and TRBJ1-2; D not resolved. The CDR3 runs to 15 residues. The germline CDR1 and CDR2 sequences are SGHRS and YFSETQ. Trimming stripped 3 bases from V and 0 bases from J, with 12 bases between. CDR3 region: CASSSGRPANYGYTF. DNA for the CDR3: TGCGCCAGCAGCTCCGGCAGGCCCGCTAACTATGGCTACACCTTC.

The rearrangement links TRBV6-2 or TRBV6-3 to TRBJ2-3; possible D gene TRBD2, 6 bases. Looked up from germline, CDR1 is MNHEY and CDR2 is SVGEGT. The CDR3 covers 16 residues. V was trimmed by 2 bases and J by 3 bases, leaving 15 bases between them. CDR3 DNA: TGTGCCAGCAGTTACGCCGGCCGCGGGGCAACAGATACGCAGTATTTT. This translates into CASSYAGRGATDTQYF.

V usage is TRBV15 and J usage is TRBJ1-2; TRBD1 matches 8 bases. V was pared by 1 base and J by 3 bases, with 4 bases of the junction left unmatched. The CDR3 totals 15 residues. Germline V CDR1 and CDR2: LNHNV, YYDKDF (reference sequence). The CDR3 nucleotides read TGTGCCACCAGCAGAGTGACAGGGGCCGACTATGGCTACACCTTC. As protein: CATSRVTGADYGYTF.

There are a few counts of this clonotype. The gene calls are TRBV4-2 and TRBJ2-3, with 7 bases that match TRBD2. The germline CDR1 and CDR2 sequences are LGHNA and YNFKEQ. This CDR3 spans 14 amino acids. J gave up 9 bases and V 4 bases, and 10 bases lay outside the gene matches. CDR3 DNA: TGTGCCAGCAGCCCGCGGGACTGGGGGGGAACGCAGTATTTT. Translation: CASSPRDWGGTQYF.

This clonotype appeared many times. V and J are TRBV7-2 and TRBJ2-1; no definite D call. The germline V gene encodes CDR1 SGHTA and CDR2 FQGNSA. V was trimmed by 4 bases and J by 0 bases, leaving 13 bases between them. The CDR3 is 16 amino acids. CDR3: CASSSRWLSSYNEQFF. The CDR3 DNA follows: TGTGCCAGCAGCTCCAGATGGCTGAGCTCCTACAATGAGCAGTTCTTC.

The chain is built from TRBV6-6 and TRBJ1-3; D is undetermined. V lost 6 bases, J lost 4 bases, and 13 bases lay in between. The CDR3 has 14 residues. CDR1 and CDR2 from the germline V gene are MNHNY and SVGAGI (reference sequence). The CDR3 DNA reads as TGTGCCAGCAGCCTCGGGATCGCCGGAAACACCATATATTTT. It is translated as CASSLGIAGNTIYF.

V gene TRBV5-1 combines with J gene TRBJ2-5; weak D call: TRBD1 (6 bases). Germline CDR1 SGHRS, CDR2 YFSETQ. Trimming removed 4 bases at V and 0 bases at J, with 10 bases between. This CDR3 contains 14 residues. CDR3 in amino acids: CASSQDRNQETQYF. CDR3 bases: TGCGCCAGCAGCCAAGACAGGAACCAAGAGACCCAGTACTTC.

The gene calls are TRBV27 and TRBJ2-3, with 8 positions matching TRBD2. CDR3 length: 21 residues. V was clipped by 2 bases and J by 0 bases; unmatched bases: 19. Germline loops: CDR1 MNHEY, CDR2 SMNVEV (reference sequence). The CDR3: CASSLTWWGGGPNLSTDTQYF. The CDR3 region has the DNA TGTGCCAGCAGTTTAACGTGGTGGGGCGGGGGGCCAAACCTTAGCACAGATACGCAGTATTTT.

The V and J genes are TRBV29-1 and TRBJ2-5; TRBD2 matches 8 bases. The CDR3 length is 15 residues. CDR1 and CDR2 from the germline V gene are SQVTM and ANQGSEA. V was pared by 2 bases and J by 2 bases, with 7 bases of the junction left unmatched. In DNA, the CDR3 is TGCAGCGTTGAACGGCTAGCGGGCTTTCAAGAGACCCAGTACTTC. This codes for CSVERLAGFQETQYF.

Many counts were recorded for this clonotype. This chain joins TRBV7-2 and TRBJ2-7; D is ambiguous. V shed 3 bases and J shed 0 bases, with 6 bases lying between them. CDR1 is SGHTA and CDR2 is FQGNSA in the germline V gene. The CDR3 length is 13 residues. DNA for the CDR3: TGTGCCAGCAGCTTGGAGATCTCCTACGAGCAGTACTTC. Amino acids: CASSLEISYEQYF.

For this clonotype: One junction end does not reproduce the germline sequence, and a read error may be involved. The chain couples TRBV6-2 or TRBV6-3 to TRBJ1-5, with a weak D call TRBD1 (5 bases). The CDR3 spans 15 residues. CDR1 is MNHEY and CDR2 is SVGEGT in the germline V gene. The CDR3 loop is CAGSYQAPGYQPQHF. CDR3 nucleotides: TGTGCCGGCAGTTACCAAGCCCCAGGGTATCAGCCCCAGCATTTT.